The 10 T cell receptor beta chains below come from one sample, sequenced in a study of cytomegalovirus exposure and HLA in healthy donors. PCR amplification relied on 60 Vbeta primers (plus 13 Jbeta primers). Method: immunoSEQ multiplex PCR; TCRdb's copy keeps in-frame clones and lacks some. The sample carries some 120,000 clones, 15% to 20% recorded once. Sample: PBMCs. The receptors derive from a female donor in good health and CMV-seropositive.

The chain links TRBV29-1 to TRBJ1-5, with D uncertain. Trimming removed 4 bases from V and 1 base from J, with 8 bases in between. The germline gives CDR1 SQVTM, CDR2 ANQGSEA. The CDR3 consists of 13 residues. The CDR3, as DNA: TGCAGCGTTGTGGAGGGAAGCAATCAGCCCCAGCATTTT. Translated: CSVVEGSNQPQHF.

This clone occurred a few times. This chain links TRBV30 with TRBJ2-3; TRBD2 matches at 10 bases. Trimming took 3 bases from V and 4 from J; bases not matched to a gene: 28. The germline gives CDR1 GTSNPN, CDR2 SVGIG (reference sequence). CDR3 length equals 22 residues. The CDR3 region is CAWRGQGASGRLAMGGADTQYF. The CDR3 DNA sequence: TGTGCCTGGAGAGGACAGGGCGCTAGCGGGAGACTCGCGATGGGTGGAGCAGATACGCAGTATTTT.

This clone was seen a few times. The chain carries TRBV5-6 and TRBJ2-1, with TRBD1 as a possible D gene (5 bases). Germline CDR1 and CDR2: SGHDT and YYEEEE. Trimming left V 4 bases short and J 4 bases short, with 9 bases between. The CDR3 has 13 amino acids. CDR3 DNA sequence: TGTGCCAGCAGCCGGACACTTTACAATGAGCAGTTCTTC. It encodes CASSRTLYNEQFF.

This clone has only a few counts. The chain uses TRBV18 and TRBJ1-2; TRBD1 matches at 9 bases. Germline assignment: CDR1 KGHSH and CDR2 LQKENI. Unmatched junction bases numbered 16, after V lost 5 bases and J lost 3 bases. This CDR3 has 18 amino acids. The CDR3 DNA reads as TGTGCCAGCTCAACCTTTCCGGGACAGGGCAAAAGGGACTATGGCTACACCTTC. Its protein product is CASSTFPGQGKRDYGYTF.

This sequence joins TRBV5-6 and TRBJ1-4; 9 nucleotides line up with TRBD1. The CDR3 totals 15 residues. The V and J ends lost 5 bases and 7 bases, in that order; junction bases with no gene match: 9. Germline values: CDR1 SGHDT, CDR2 YYEEEE. The CDR3 spells CASRRLQGAGEKLFF. CDR3 coding DNA: TGTGCCAGCAGGCGGCTACAGGGGGCAGGTGAAAAACTGTTTTTT.

This chain connects TRBV7-3 to TRBJ2-7, with 7 bases that match TRBD2. The V segment lost 2 bases and the J segment 2 bases; nucleotides outside the gene matches: 6. This CDR3 has 15 amino acids. CDR1 SGHTA and CDR2 FQGTGA come from the germline V gene. The CDR3 sequence: CASSLGPSGTYEQYF. As DNA, the CDR3 is TGTGCCAGCAGCTTAGGGCCTAGCGGCACCTACGAGCAGTACTTC.

The chain carries TRBV5-1 and TRBJ2-2, with 8 bases lining up with TRBD1. V lost 4 bases, J lost 5 bases, and 7 bases stayed unmatched. The germline V gene has CDR1 SGHRS and CDR2 YFSETQ. The CDR3 is made up of 15 amino acids. The DNA of the CDR3 is TGCGCCAGCAGCCCCGACAGGGGAGGAACCGGGGAGCTGTTTTTT. Protein sequence: CASSPDRGGTGELFF.

This clone was seen more than once but under ten times. J is TRBJ2-7 and V is TRBV10-3; possible D gene TRBD2, 7 bases. This CDR3 has 15 amino acids. Trimming removed 10 bases at V and 2 bases at J, with 21 bases between. Germline V gene data show CDR1 as ENHRY and CDR2 as SYGVKD. The CDR3 DNA reads as TGTGCCACGGCCGGGGGGTGGGGGCCGACCTACGAGCAGTACTTC. Translation: CATAGGWGPTYEQYF.

The chain recombines TRBV5-1 with TRBJ1-3; a possible D gene is TRBD1 (6 bases). Germline loops: CDR1 SGHRS, CDR2 YFSETQ. The CDR3 consists of 16 residues. The V gene lost 2 bases and the J gene lost 4 bases, with 16 bases spanning the gap. CDR3 bases: TGCGCCAGCAGCTTAATCGACGGGGGGGCAGGAAACACCATATATTTT. Protein: CASSLIDGGAGNTIYF.

This clone was seen more than once but under ten times. Compared with germline, one end of the junction differs, possibly owing to a read error. The rearrangement links TRBV28 to TRBJ1-5; D unclear. The germline V gene has CDR1 MDHEN and CDR2 SYDVKM. CDR3 length: 14 amino acids. For the CDR3, the DNA is TGTGCCAGCAGTTTTGGGCAGGCCAATCAGCCCCAGAATTTT. Amino acid sequence: CASSFGQANQPQNF.